These 4 T cell receptor beta chains came from one sample sequenced in a study of blood T cell repertoires in COVID-19. Clones were read by immunoSEQ multiplex PCR, and TCRdb kept only the in-frame ones, dropping some. The table lists tens of thousands of clones, more than 80% of them singletons. The sequenced sample consisted of peripheral blood. These receptors all stem from a man aged 45-65 years with COVID-19, enrolled during active disease.

This clone occurred a few times. The chain joins TRBV30 to TRBJ1-2, with D tentatively TRBD1 (6 bases). This CDR3 contains 12 residues. The V end lost 8 bases, the J end lost 8 bases, and 18 bases lay between the germline ends. The germline gives CDR1 GTSNPN, CDR2 SVGIG (reference sequence). The CDR3 is CARDRRQGGYTF. Here the CDR3 DNA reads TGTGCCAGAGACAGGCGGCAGGGCGGCTACACCTTC.

This clone has just a few counts. The chain combines TRBV28 with TRBJ1-2; no definite D call. Germline V gives CDR1 MDHEN, CDR2 SYDVKM. This CDR3 has 13 residues. Trimming removed 5 bases from V and 3 bases from J, with 10 bases in between. In DNA, the CDR3 is TGTGCCAGCAGTCCCCCCTCGTACTATGGCTACACCTTC. This encodes CASSPPSYYGYTF.

The V gene is TRBV9, the J gene TRBJ2-3; D call uncertain. CDR3 length equals 13 residues. CDR1 SGDLS and CDR2 YYNGEE come from the germline V gene. Trimming took 5 bases from V and 4 from J, leaving 11 bases between them. The CDR3 coding sequence is TGTGCCAGCAGTAAGAGTGTCGCAGATACGCAGTATTTT. This encodes CASSKSVADTQYF.

This chain links TRBV29-1 with TRBJ2-1; possibly TRBD1 for D (5 bases). The CDR3 totals 11 residues. The germline V and J ends were trimmed by 2 bases and 16 bases, with 15 bases remaining between them. Germline V gene lookup returns CDR1 SQVTM and CDR2 ANQGSEA. The CDR3 DNA reads TGCAGCGTTGAAACCCTCGGACACCGTTTCTTC. Its translation: CSVETLGHRFF.